Below are 28 T cell receptor beta chains sequenced from a single sample in a study of OX40 agonist ivuxolimab in advanced cancers. The repertoire was sequenced with immunoSEQ multiplex PCR; TCRdb's copy has only in-frame clones and lacks some. Here the sample spans roughly 71,000 clones, about nine tenths being singletons. The sample was CD4+ or CD8+ T cells sorted from blood, taken in a trial of the OX40 agonist ivuxolimab. Source of these receptors: an adult with an advanced solid tumor such as melanoma, head and neck, liver or kidney cancer.

The chain carries TRBV5-1 and TRBJ2-5, with 9 positions matching TRBD2. V shed 2 bases, J shed 5 bases, and the junction held 7 bases outside the gene matches. The CDR3 is made up of 15 amino acids. From germline, CDR1 is SGHRS and CDR2 YFSETQ. CDR3 coding DNA: TGCGCCAGCAGCTTTGATAGCGGGAGTTTTGAGACCCAGTACTTC. It specifies CASSFDSGSFETQYF. Full variable domain (remainder filled in from reference TRBV5-1 and TRBJ2-5): KAGVTQTPRYLIKTRGQQVTLSCSPISGHRSVSWYQQTPGQGLQFLFEYFSETQRNKGNFPGRFSGRQFSNSRSEMNVSTLELGDSALYLCASSFDSGSFETQYFGPGTRLLVL.

V is TRBV14 and J is TRBJ2-7; possible D gene TRBD1, 6 bases. The CDR3 runs to 14 residues. The germline gives CDR1 SGHDN, CDR2 FVKESK. Trimming took off 8 bases at V and 5 bases at J, with 19 bases between the two ends. CDR3 DNA: TGTGCCAGCCGGCAAGAGGGACACGGTGACGAGCAGTACTTC. Protein: CASRQEGHGDEQYF.

This chain links TRBV4-3 with TRBJ1-5; tentatively, D is TRBD1 (5 bases). V gave up 0 bases and J gave up 1 base, with 7 bases separating them. The CDR3 is made up of 15 amino acids. Per germline, CDR1 LGHNA and CDR2 YSLEER. CDR3 sequence reads: CASSQDRASNQPQHF. DNA of the CDR3: TGCGCCAGCAGCCAAGACAGGGCCAGCAATCAGCCCCAGCATTTT.

This clone was detected once. CDR3 in DNA: TGTGCCAGCAGCTTGGGACTAGCGGGAGGGGCAAGCTCCTACAATGAGCAGTTCTTC. Its translation: CASSLGLAGGASSYNEQFF. J is TRBJ2-1 and V is TRBV9; 16 bases fit TRBD2. Germline V CDR1 and CDR2: SGDLS, YYNGEE. This CDR3 comprises 19 residues. V lost 4 bases to trimming and J lost 0 bases; unmatched junction nucleotides: 7.

The chain employs TRBV20-1 and TRBJ2-7; TRBD1 might be the D (5 bases). The CDR3 loop spans 11 amino acids. V shed 6 bases and J shed 0 bases, with 6 bases lying between them. Germline CDR1 is DFQATT and CDR2 is SNEGSKA (reference sequence). The CDR3 loop is CSAGVSYEQYF. CDR3 bases: TGCAGTGCAGGGGTCTCCTACGAGCAGTACTTC.

The V gene is TRBV7-3, the J gene TRBJ2-2; D gene uncertain. This CDR3 has 16 residues. In germline, CDR1 is SGHTA, CDR2 FQGTGA. V lost 2 bases and J 2 bases, leaving 12 bases between the germline ends. CDR3 protein: CASSLFLRPNTGELFF. The CDR3 coding sequence is TGTGCCAGCAGCTTATTTCTTCGGCCAAACACCGGGGAGCTGTTTTTT.

The rearrangement uses TRBV2 and TRBJ1-5; 12 bases align to TRBD1. The CDR3 runs to 19 residues. The junction had 17 bases not matched to a gene; V was cut back by 9 bases and J by 2 bases. Looked up from germline, CDR1 is SNHLY and CDR2 is FYNNEI. Here the CDR3 DNA reads TGTGCCAGGAGTCGTCCGGGACAGGGGGCTATGTGGCGCAATCAGCCCCAGCATTTT. Translating gives CARSRPGQGAMWRNQPQHF.

This chain joins TRBV7-9 and TRBJ2-3; 9 nucleotides line up with TRBD2. The CDR3 spans 15 residues. Germline V gene sequence: CDR1 SEHNR, CDR2 FQNEAQ (reference sequence). The junction had 8 bases not matched to a gene; V was cut back by 5 bases and J by 5 bases. CDR3 in amino acids: CASSASSGTGDTQYF. In nucleotides, the CDR3 is TGTGCCAGCAGCGCATCTAGCGGGACCGGAGATACGCAGTATTTT.

The chain recombines TRBV19 with TRBJ1-2, with D perhaps matching TRBD1 (5 bases). Germline V gene lookup returns CDR1 LNHDA and CDR2 SQIVND (reference sequence). CDR3 length: 11 residues. V was cut by 8 bases and J by 6 bases, with 10 bases left in between. This CDR3 reads CASLWGHGYTF. CDR3 DNA sequence: TGTGCCAGTTTGTGGGGACATGGCTACACCTTC.

This chain connects TRBV6-5 to TRBJ2-7; TRBD1 aligns across 7 bases. The CDR3 consists of 13 residues. Germline-derived CDR1 and CDR2 are MNHEY and SVGAGI. The trim removed 4 bases at V and 2 bases at J, leaving 2 bases unmatched. Written as DNA, the CDR3 is TGTGCCAGCAGTTCGGGACAGCCCTACGAGCAGTACTTC. It is translated as CASSSGQPYEQYF.

The chain joins TRBV7-2 to TRBJ2-1; 11 nucleotides line up with TRBD1. V was clipped by 5 bases and J by 6 bases; unmatched bases: 3. The length of the CDR3 is 14 residues. The germline V gene encodes CDR1 SGHTA and CDR2 FQGNSA. CDR3 region: CASSGQGAINEQFF. The CDR3, as DNA: TGTGCCAGCAGCGGACAGGGGGCAATCAATGAGCAGTTCTTC.

The chain has TRBV9 and TRBJ2-7; D might be TRBD1 (6 bases). Deletions cut 4 bases from V and 0 bases from J, with 11 bases between. The CDR3 runs to 14 residues. Germline values: CDR1 SGDLS, CDR2 YYNGEE. This CDR3 reads CASSSGDISYEQYF. CDR3 nucleotides: TGTGCCAGCAGCTCAGGGGACATCTCCTACGAGCAGTACTTC.

The chain recombines TRBV6-5 with TRBJ2-5; D is undetermined. The V gene lost 5 bases and the J gene lost 5 bases, with 18 bases spanning the gap. The CDR3 is 15 amino acids. Germline V gives CDR1 MNHEY, CDR2 SVGAGI. Here the CDR3 reads CASSTYSGLGETQYF. The CDR3 DNA is TGTGCCAGCAGTACGTACAGTGGCCTGGGGGAGACCCAGTACTTC.

This chain uses TRBV28 with TRBJ2-7; no reliable D call. The V end lost 6 bases, the J end lost 3 bases, and 6 bases lay between the germline ends. The CDR3 spans 11 residues. CDR1 and CDR2 from the germline V gene are MDHEN and SYDVKM. The CDR3 DNA reads as TGTGCCAGCAGCCCAAACTACGAGCAGTACTTC. This encodes CASSPNYEQYF.

The chain is built from TRBV2 and TRBJ2-1; D possibly corresponds to TRBD2 (6 bases). Germline-derived CDR1 and CDR2 are SNHLY and FYNNEI. This CDR3 has 16 residues. The V gene lost 0 bases and the J gene lost 0 bases, with 9 bases spanning the gap. This chain's CDR3 is CASSEAGGISYNEQFF. The CDR3 bases are TGTGCCAGCAGTGAAGCTGGCGGGATCTCCTACAATGAGCAGTTCTTC.

This rearrangement joins TRBV4-3 to TRBJ2-1, with TRBD2 identical over 7 bases. After removal of 0 bases from V and 4 bases from J, the junction contained 6 bases not matched to a gene. Looked up from germline, CDR1 is LGHNA and CDR2 is YSLEER. The CDR3 runs 16 residues. In DNA, the CDR3 is TGCGCCAGCAGCCAAGATAAGGCGGGAGCTTACAATGAGCAGTTCTTC. Translating gives CASSQDKAGAYNEQFF.

The V and J genes are TRBV13 and TRBJ1-1; D is undetermined. Germline-derived CDR1 and CDR2 are PRHDT and FYEKMQ (reference sequence). The CDR3 has 12 residues. The germline V and J ends were trimmed by 4 bases and 8 bases, with 11 bases remaining between them. The CDR3 nucleotides read TGTGCCAGCAGCTCCCTTACTACCGAAGCTTTCTTT. Encoded protein: CASSSLTTEAFF.

The chain employs TRBV4-1 and TRBJ2-7; unclear D gene. The CDR3 loop spans 16 amino acids. V lost 0 bases and J lost 2, with 14 bases in between. Per the germline V gene, CDR1 is MGHRA and CDR2 is YSYEKL. CDR3 coding DNA: TGCGCCAGCAGCCAAGATGAAAGAAAACGTCCCTACGAGCAGTACTTC. Amino acids: CASSQDERKRPYEQYF.

The chain employs TRBV28 and TRBJ2-7; TRBD1 is a possible D gene (6 bases). The germline gives CDR1 MDHEN, CDR2 SYDVKM. Trimming stripped 6 bases from V and 0 bases from J, with 15 bases between. This CDR3 is built from 15 residues. The CDR3 protein is CASSLIRDNSYEQYF. CDR3 nucleotide sequence: TGTGCCAGCAGCCTTATTCGGGACAACTCCTACGAGCAGTACTTC.

The chain joins TRBV7-9 to TRBJ2-7, with 7 bases that match TRBD1. The V gene end was trimmed by 5 bases and the J gene end by 5 bases; junction bases not matched to a gene: 6. Germline CDR1 and CDR2: SEHNR and FQNEAQ (reference sequence). The CDR3 has 13 amino acids. Here the CDR3 DNA reads TGTGCCAGCAGCCCGACAGGGTTTGACGAGCAGTACTTC. Translated: CASSPTGFDEQYF. Full variable domain (missing parts from reference TRBV7-9 and TRBJ2-7): DTGVSQNPRHKITKRGQNVTFRCDPISEHNRLYWYRQTLGQGPEFLTYFQNEAQLEKSRLLSDRFSAERPKGSFSTLEIQRTEQGDSAMYLCASSPTGFDEQYFGPGTRLTVT.

This clone was counted once. This chain joins TRBV9 and TRBJ2-7; TRBD2 matches at 14 bases. Losses at the gene ends were 7 bases for V and 12 bases for J; bases not matched to a gene: 12. The CDR3 length is 14 residues. CDR1 is SGDLS, CDR2 YYNGEE, per germline. CDR3 region: CASGVEGTSGRLYF. CDR3 sequence (DNA): TGTGCCAGCGGAGTTGAAGGGACTAGCGGGAGACTGTACTTC.

This chain's CDR3 is CATSRVPGTTKEEKLFF. In DNA, the CDR3 is TGTGCCACCAGCAGAGTCCCCGGGACAACAAAGGAGGAAAAACTGTTTTTT. This chain links TRBV15 with TRBJ1-4; D is perhaps TRBD1 (6 bases). CDR1 is LNHNV and CDR2 is YYDKDF in the germline V gene (reference sequence). The CDR3 contains 17 residues. V shed 1 base and J shed 8 bases, with 20 bases lying between them.

The rearrangement links TRBV12-2 to TRBJ2-1; the DNA was not used to check the table's D call, TRBD1. TRBV12-2 constitutes a pseudogene. The CDR3 runs 14 residues. The CDR3 DNA follows: TGTGCAAGTCGCTTAGGGACACCGTACAATGAGCAGTTCTTC. It encodes CASRLGTPYNEQFF.

The V gene is TRBV19, the J gene TRBJ2-7; perhaps TRBD2 as D (5 bases). CDR3 length equals 11 residues. Germline CDR1 is LNHDA and CDR2 is SQIVND (reference sequence). Deletions cut 5 bases from V and 3 bases from J, with 5 bases between. The CDR3 sequence is CASSEGYEQYF. The CDR3 coding sequence is TGTGCCAGTAGTGAGGGCTACGAGCAGTACTTC.

Concerning this clone: Other DNA sequences within the sample encode an identical CDR3. The chain recombines TRBV2 with TRBJ1-2, with D unresolved. Germline loops: CDR1 SNHLY, CDR2 FYNNEI. V gave up 1 base and J gave up 3 bases, with 0 bases separating them. CDR3 size: 11 residues. CDR3 in amino acids: CASSEDYGYTF. The DNA of the CDR3 is TGTGCCAGCAGTGAAGACTATGGCTACACCTTC. Combining the CDR3 with reference TRBV2 and TRBJ1-2 gives the whole variable domain EPEVTQTPSHQVTQMGQEVILRCVPISNHLYFYWYRQILGQKVEFLVSFYNNEISEKSEIFDDQFSVERPDGSNFTLKIRSTKLEDSAMYFCASSEDYGYTFGSGTRLTVV.

This clone came up once. V usage is TRBV6-5 and J usage is TRBJ1-5; D possibly corresponds to TRBD1 (5 bases). Germline CDR1 reads MNHEY; CDR2 reads SVGAGI. V was trimmed by 2 bases and J by 5 bases, leaving 10 bases between them. The CDR3 is 14 amino acids. The CDR3 reads CASSYRGSHQPQHF. Written as DNA, the CDR3 is TGTGCCAGCAGTTACCGGGGGAGCCATCAGCCCCAGCATTTT.

This chain joins TRBV27 and TRBJ2-3; 9 bases are a match to TRBD2. The CDR3 has 16 amino acids. Trimming removed 6 bases from V and 5 bases from J; junction bases left unmatched: 12. Germline V CDR1 and CDR2: MNHEY, SMNVEV (reference sequence). The chain's CDR3 is CASSSGWVAGEDTQYF. CDR3 DNA: TGTGCCAGCAGCTCGGGTTGGGTAGCGGGAGAAGATACGCAGTATTTT.

This chain uses TRBV29-1 with TRBJ2-5, with 10 bases that match TRBD1. The J segment lost 5 bases and the V segment lost 8 bases, leaving 14 bases of the junction unmatched. The CDR3 length is 15 residues. CDR1 SQVTM and CDR2 ANQGSEA come from the germline V gene. DNA for the CDR3: TGCAGCCTATCCAACCGACAGGGGGCACGGGAGACCCAGTACTTC. Residues: CSLSNRQGARETQYF.